The 5 T cell receptor beta chains presented below share a single source sample, sequenced in a study of siplizumab effects on memory and regulatory T cells. Measured with immunoSEQ multiplex PCR; TCRdb has only the in-frame clones, and not every one. The repertoire consists of 90,000 to 140,000 clones, with about 92% occurring once and the leading ten covering 0.25% to 0.35%. Sequenced: CD4+ T cells sorted from blood. Source of these receptors: a human donor in good health.

The chain employs TRBV15 and TRBJ2-7; D could derive from TRBD1 or TRBD2 (5 bases each). This CDR3 is built from 18 residues. V was cut by 0 bases and J by 4 bases, with 22 bases left in between. Germline V gene data show CDR1 as LNHNV and CDR2 as YYDKDF (reference sequence). For the CDR3, the DNA is TGTGCCACCAGCAGAGATCCTCCTTTGGTAGGGACGGATTACGAGCAGTACTTC. Protein product: CATSRDPPLVGTDYEQYF. Looking up the rest from reference TRBV15 and TRBJ2-7 gives the full variable domain: DAMVIQNPRYQVTQFGKPVTLSCSQTLNHNVMYWYQQKSSQAPKLLFHYYDKDFNNEADTPDNFQSRRPNTSFCFLDIRSPGLGDTAMYLCATSRDPPLVGTDYEQYFGPGTRLTVT.

This chain joins TRBV12-5 and TRBJ1-1; unclear D gene. The CDR3 totals 12 residues. The germline gives CDR1 LGHNT, CDR2 FRNRAP. The V end was cut by 5 bases, the J end by 1 base, with 5 bases between. CDR3 sequence (DNA): TGTGCTAGTGGTGTAGAGAACACTGAAGCTTTCTTT. This translates into CASGVENTEAFF.

V gene TRBV21-1 combines with J gene TRBJ2-5; the table's D call, TRBD1, has no DNA check behind it. TRBV21-1 is designated a pseudogene. This CDR3 has 15 residues. The CDR3 spells CASSKVDRERETQYF. CDR3 coding DNA: TGTGCCAGCAGCAAAGTCGACAGGGAACGAGAGACCCAGTACTTC.

The chain couples TRBV19 to TRBJ1-1; 11 nucleotides line up with TRBD1. Germline trimming cut 7 bases from V and 0 bases from J; bases unmatched to any gene: 10. Germline V gene sequence: CDR1 LNHDA, CDR2 SQIVND (reference sequence). The CDR3 has 17 amino acids. CDR3 in amino acids: CASTGDRGTTLNTEAFF. CDR3 sequence (DNA): TGTGCCAGTACCGGGGACAGGGGGACAACCCTGAACACTGAAGCTTTCTTT.

The V gene is TRBV19, the J gene TRBJ2-7; 7 nucleotides agree with TRBD1. This CDR3 is 13 amino acids long. Germline loops: CDR1 LNHDA, CDR2 SQIVND (reference sequence). V dropped 6 bases and J dropped 0; count of bases not matched to a gene: 2. The DNA for the CDR3 is TGTGCCAGTAGCCCAGGGGGCTCCTACGAGCAGTACTTC. Residues: CASSPGGSYEQYF.